The clone carrying this T cell receptor (beta chain) is termed medium-sized. The antigen is unknown. Trimming cost V 10 bases and J 1 base, with 7 bases left between them. The CDR3 contains 11 residues. Treg sorting used a CD4+CD25+CD127-/low gate. Adaptor-ligated barcode primers were used to amplify TRBV12-4/TRBJ1-2 clonotypes. TCRdb reprocessed the multiplex PCR reads with MiXCR, giving one entry per CDR3 protein. The data hold approximately 940 distinct CDR3 sequences, with about 2.5% observed a single time. Study-wide results and caveats: Around 13% of tumor Treg sequences matched naive CD4+ cells. Tumor memory CD4+ T cell TCR gene usage clustered with blood and lymph node memory CD4+ cells and lymph node naive CD4+ cells.

Sample: Tregs sorted from blood. The V and J genes are TRBV12-3 or TRBV12-4 and TRBJ1-2; the D is unclear. This clonotype was obtained from a female donor with breast cancer. The CDR3 nucleotides read TGTGCCACGGGGTATAACTATGGCTACACCTTC. Its translation: CATGYNYGYTF.